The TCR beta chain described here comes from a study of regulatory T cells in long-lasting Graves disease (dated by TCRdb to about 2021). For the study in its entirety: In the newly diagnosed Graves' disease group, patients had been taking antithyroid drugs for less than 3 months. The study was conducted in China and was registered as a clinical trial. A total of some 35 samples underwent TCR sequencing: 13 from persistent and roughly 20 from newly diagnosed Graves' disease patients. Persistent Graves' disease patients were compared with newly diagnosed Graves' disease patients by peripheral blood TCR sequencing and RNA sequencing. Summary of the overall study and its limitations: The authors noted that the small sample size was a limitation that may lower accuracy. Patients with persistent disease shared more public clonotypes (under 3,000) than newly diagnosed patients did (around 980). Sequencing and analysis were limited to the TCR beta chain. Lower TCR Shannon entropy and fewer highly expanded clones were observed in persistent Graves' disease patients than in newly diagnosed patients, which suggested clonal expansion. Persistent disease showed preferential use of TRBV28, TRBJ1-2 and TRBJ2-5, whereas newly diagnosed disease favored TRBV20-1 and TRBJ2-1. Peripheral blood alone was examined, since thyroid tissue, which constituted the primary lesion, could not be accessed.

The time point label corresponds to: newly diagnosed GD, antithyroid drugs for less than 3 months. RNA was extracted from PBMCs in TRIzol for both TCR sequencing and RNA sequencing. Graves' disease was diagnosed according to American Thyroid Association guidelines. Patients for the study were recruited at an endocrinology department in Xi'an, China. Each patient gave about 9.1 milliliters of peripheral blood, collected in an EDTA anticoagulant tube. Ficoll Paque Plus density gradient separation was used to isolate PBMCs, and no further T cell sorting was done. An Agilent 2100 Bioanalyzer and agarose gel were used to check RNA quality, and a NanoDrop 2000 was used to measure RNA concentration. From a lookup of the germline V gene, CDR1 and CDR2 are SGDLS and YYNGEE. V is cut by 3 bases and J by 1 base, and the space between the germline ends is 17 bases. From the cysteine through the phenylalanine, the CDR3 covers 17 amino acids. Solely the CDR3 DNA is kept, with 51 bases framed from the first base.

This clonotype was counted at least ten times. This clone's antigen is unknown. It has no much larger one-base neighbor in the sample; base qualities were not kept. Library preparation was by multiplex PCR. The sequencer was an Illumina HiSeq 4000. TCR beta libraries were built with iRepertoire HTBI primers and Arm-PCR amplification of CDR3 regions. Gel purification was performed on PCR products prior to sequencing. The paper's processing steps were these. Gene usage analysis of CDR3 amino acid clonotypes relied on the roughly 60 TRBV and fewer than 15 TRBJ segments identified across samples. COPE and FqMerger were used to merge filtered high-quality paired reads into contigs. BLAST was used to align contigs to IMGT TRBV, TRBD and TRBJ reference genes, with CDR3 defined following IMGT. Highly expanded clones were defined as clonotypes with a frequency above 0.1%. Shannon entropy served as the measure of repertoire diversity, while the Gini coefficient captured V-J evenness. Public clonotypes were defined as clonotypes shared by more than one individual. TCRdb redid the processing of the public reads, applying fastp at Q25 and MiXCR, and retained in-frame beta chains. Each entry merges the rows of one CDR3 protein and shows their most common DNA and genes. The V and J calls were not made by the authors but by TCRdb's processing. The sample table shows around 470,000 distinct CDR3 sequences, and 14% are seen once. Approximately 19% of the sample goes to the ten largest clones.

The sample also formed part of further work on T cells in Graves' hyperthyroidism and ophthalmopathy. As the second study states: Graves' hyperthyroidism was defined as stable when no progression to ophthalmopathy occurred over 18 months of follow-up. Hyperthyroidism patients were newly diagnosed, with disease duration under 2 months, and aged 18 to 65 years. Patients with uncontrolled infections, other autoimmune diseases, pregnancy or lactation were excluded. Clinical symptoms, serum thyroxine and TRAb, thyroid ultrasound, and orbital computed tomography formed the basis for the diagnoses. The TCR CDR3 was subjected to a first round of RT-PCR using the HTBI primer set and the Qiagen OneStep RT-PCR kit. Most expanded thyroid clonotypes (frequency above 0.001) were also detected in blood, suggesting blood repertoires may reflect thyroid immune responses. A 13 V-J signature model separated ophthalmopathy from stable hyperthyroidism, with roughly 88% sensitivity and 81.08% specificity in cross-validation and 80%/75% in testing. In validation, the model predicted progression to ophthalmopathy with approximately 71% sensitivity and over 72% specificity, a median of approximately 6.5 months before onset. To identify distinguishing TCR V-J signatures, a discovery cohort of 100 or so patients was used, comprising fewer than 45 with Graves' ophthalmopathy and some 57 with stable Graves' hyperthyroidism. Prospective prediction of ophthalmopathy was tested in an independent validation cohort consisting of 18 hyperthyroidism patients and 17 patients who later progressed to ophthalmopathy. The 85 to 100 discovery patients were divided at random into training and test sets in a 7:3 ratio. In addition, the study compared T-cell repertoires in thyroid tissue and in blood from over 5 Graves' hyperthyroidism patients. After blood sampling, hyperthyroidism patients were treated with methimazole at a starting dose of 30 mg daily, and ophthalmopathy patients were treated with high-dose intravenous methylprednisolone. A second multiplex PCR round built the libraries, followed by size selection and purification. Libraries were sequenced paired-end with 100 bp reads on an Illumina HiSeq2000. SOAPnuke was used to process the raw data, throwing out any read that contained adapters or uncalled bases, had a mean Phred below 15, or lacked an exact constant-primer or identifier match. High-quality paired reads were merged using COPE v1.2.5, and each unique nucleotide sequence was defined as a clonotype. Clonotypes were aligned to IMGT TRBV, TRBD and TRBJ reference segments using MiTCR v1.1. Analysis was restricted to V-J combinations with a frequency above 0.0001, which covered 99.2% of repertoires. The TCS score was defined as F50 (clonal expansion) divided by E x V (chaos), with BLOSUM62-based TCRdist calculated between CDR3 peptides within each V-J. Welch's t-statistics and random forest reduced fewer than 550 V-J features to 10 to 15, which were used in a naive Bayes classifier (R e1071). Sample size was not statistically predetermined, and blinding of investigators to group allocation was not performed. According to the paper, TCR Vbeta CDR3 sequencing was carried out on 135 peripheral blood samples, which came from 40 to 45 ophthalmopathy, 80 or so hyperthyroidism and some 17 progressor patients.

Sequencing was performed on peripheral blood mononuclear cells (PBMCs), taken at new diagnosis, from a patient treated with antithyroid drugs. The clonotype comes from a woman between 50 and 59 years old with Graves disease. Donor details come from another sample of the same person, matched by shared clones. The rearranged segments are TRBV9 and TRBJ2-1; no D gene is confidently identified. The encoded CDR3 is CASSAQVEARSYNEQFF. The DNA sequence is TGTGCCAGCAGCGCCCAGGTCGAGGCTAGGTCCTACAATGAGCAGTTCTTC.